The present TCR beta chain was sequenced within a study of metastatic and nonmetastatic thyroid tumors. The study, taken as a whole, reports: Malignant thyroid tumors reportedly exceeded benign nodules significantly in TCR beta diversity, with the difference appearing in blood and tumor.

This clone was seen repeatedly, ten times or more. Its antigen is still unknown. A much larger clone is a single base away; this may be a read error. Within the sample, other DNA sequences also encode this same CDR3. TCRdb reanalyzed the PCR reads via MiXCR. The sample contains some 10,000 clones, 27% of which appear only once. No treatment had been given to any patient before thyroid surgery. The germline gives CDR1 MNHEY, CDR2 SMNVEV (reference sequence). With 5 bases removed from V and 13 bases from J, the gap between germline ends came to 20 bases. The CDR3 sequence is 14 residues long. Sequences were obtained from adjacent normal tissue. This clonotype was obtained from a male donor with papillary thyroid cancer or a benign thyroid nodule (not recorded which). Some clones in this sample may be carry-over from other donors' samples. The chain carries TRBV27 and TRBJ1-4; D might be TRBD1 (5 bases). The CDR3 protein is CASSARDGQRGLFF. The CDR3 DNA is TGTGCCAGCAGTGCCCGTGACGGTCAGAGGGGACTGTTTTTT.